This TCR beta chain comes out of a study of T cell responses to AZD1222 COVID-19 vaccine. Study-wide results and limits: Repertoire collection took place solely once the T cell response had peaked. Vaccine-related CD4 TCRs covered spike, predominating at 160-218 and 743-854. Baseline testing showed seropositivity in only six AZD1222 recipients. In a largely white British group with more females than males, clonal diversity was possibly underestimated.

Notes on this clone: What it binds is not known.

The protocol was immunoSEQ multiplex PCR, while the TCRdb copy is restricted to in-frame clones and leaves out a portion. The sample has approximately 70,000 clones; over 80% are singletons. The germline V gene has CDR1 SNHLY and CDR2 FYNNEI. The CDR3 has 15 residues. V was cut by 6 bases and J by 4 bases, with 16 bases left in between. The source is an adult in good health. The sample consisted of peripheral blood, taken on day 0 of AZD1222 vaccination. This sequence joins TRBV2 and TRBJ1-5; D is ambiguous. As DNA, the CDR3 is TGTGCCAGCAGCCCCCCCCCGGACGGGAATCAGCCCCAGCATTTT. Amino acid sequence: CASSPPPDGNQPQHF.